This T cell receptor beta chain was found in a study of cytomegalovirus exposure and HLA in healthy donors. The PCR had 60 Vbeta and 13 Jbeta primers. Clones were read by immunoSEQ multiplex PCR, and TCRdb kept only the in-frame ones, dropping some. Its table lists around 100,000 clones. Trimming stripped 8 bases from V and 3 bases from J, with 20 bases between. Germline V lookup: CDR1 MNHEY, CDR2 SMNVEV (reference sequence). CDR3 size: 15 residues. The sample was PBMCs. The genes are TRBV27 and TRBJ2-7; D remains unclear. The sequence derives from a woman between 25 and 40 years old in good health and CMV-seronegative. The CDR3 bases are TGTGCCAGCGGCACCGAGAGGCTCGATTACTACGAGCAGTACTTC. Translated: CASGTERLDYYEQYF.